This TCR beta chain emerged from a study of T-cell reconstitution after alpha-beta-depleted transplantation in children. Study-wide points: Several hundred expanded graft clones reportedly gave rise to the alpha-beta T cells present about two months after transplant. Recipient T cells and thymic progenitors that survived gave rise to the high TCRbeta diversity observed at day 60 in some patients.

The CDR3 runs to 15 residues. From germline, CDR1 is DFQATT and CDR2 SNEGSKA (reference sequence). The V end lost 6 bases, the J end lost 7 bases, and 22 bases lay between the germline ends. The authors prepared the TCRbeta library with unique molecular identifiers. TCRdb re-derived calls from the PCR reads in MiXCR, one entry per CDR3 protein. This table holds fewer than 550,000 distinct CDR3 sequences, more than 9.5% found once. A remark on this clonotype: What it recognizes is unknown.

Source: PBMCs, mostly from graft donor cells, taken 180 days after TCRalphabeta/CD19-depleted stem cell transplant. This rearrangement joins TRBV20-1 to TRBJ1-5; D is uncertain. This clonotype originated in a female patient aged 2 to 10 who had a stem cell transplant for aplastic anemia, so the T cells may come from the graft donor. CDR3 bases: TGCAGTGCGAGCCTCGGCCCCGGACTGGGACAGCCCCAGCATTTT. Translated: CSASLGPGLGQPQHF.